These T cell receptor beta chains were read from a single sample in a study of T cell clonotyping in hematopoietic cell transplantation. The method was immunoSEQ multiplex PCR; TCRdb's version includes in-frame clones alone and lacks a portion of them. The sample holds approximately 75,000 clones, about 93% seen once. Sequenced material: peripheral blood mononuclear cells. The receptors shown here come from a man aged 45 to 65 in good health. Some clones in this sample may be carry-over from other donors' samples. CDR3s include the opening cysteine and the closing phenylalanine or tryptophan. The D gene is left open where the match is weak.

v_call	d_call	j_call	cdr3_aa	cdr3_nt
TRBV5-1	.	TRBJ1-1	CASSMRPENTEAFF	TGCGCCAGCAGCATGAGACCGGAGAACACTGAAGCTTTCTTT
TRBV6-5	TRBD1	TRBJ1-5	CASSSGTGANQPQHF	TGTGCCAGCAGCTCTGGGACAGGGGCAAATCAGCCCCAGCATTTT
TRBV20-1	.	TRBJ1-1	CSARGFTEAFF	TGCAGTGCTAGAGGATTTACTGAAGCTTTCTTT
TRBV6-5	.	TRBJ2-4	CASRMNRVGHIQYF	TGTGCCAGCAGGATGAACAGGGTTGGGCACATTCAGTACTTC
TRBV11-3	.	TRBJ2-1	CASSQPRSEQFF	TGTGCCAGCAGCCAACCGCGGAGTGAGCAGTTCTTC
TRBV7-7	TRBD1	TRBJ2-5	CASSLTGGETQYF	TGTGCTAGCAGCCTGACAGGGGGAGAGACCCAGTACTTC
TRBV5-1	.	TRBJ1-6	CASSLGGGNSPLHF	TGCGCCAGCAGCTTGGGGGGAGGGAATTCACCCCTCCACTTT
TRBV5-1	.	TRBJ2-5	CASSPTFVGETQYF	TGCGCCAGCAGCCCAACCTTTGTAGGGGAGACCCAGTACTTC
TRBV30	TRBD2	TRBJ2-5	CAWSSGGPRETQYF	TGTGCCTGGAGCTCGGGAGGGCCACGAGAGACCCAGTACTTC
TRBV9	.	TRBJ1-1	CASSVYGTLGDTEAFF	TGTGCCAGCAGCGTATACGGGACCCTGGGGGACACTGAAGCTTTCTTT
TRBV6-5	.	TRBJ1-1	CASSLGENTEAFF	TGTGCCAGCAGTTTAGGGGAGAACACTGAAGCTTTCTTT
TRBV5-1	TRBD1	TRBJ1-5	CASSLTGASNQPQHF	TGCGCCAGCAGCTTGACAGGGGCTAGCAATCAGCCCCAGCATTTT
TRBV29-1	TRBD1	TRBJ2-5	CSVLQTGVETQYF	TGCAGCGTCCTCCAGACAGGGGTCGAGACCCAGTACTTC
TRBV7-9	TRBD1	TRBJ2-7	CASEGQGYEQYF	TGTGCCAGTGAGGGACAGGGCTACGAGCAGTACTTC
TRBV19	.	TRBJ2-1	CASSIASYNEQFF	TGTGCCAGTAGTATTGCTAGCTACAATGAGCAGTTCTTC
TRBV29-1	TRBD1	TRBJ2-7	CSVAFGQGESYEQYF	TGCAGCGTTGCCTTCGGGCAGGGGGAAAGCTACGAGCAGTACTTC
TRBV5-1	.	TRBJ1-1	CASSLVGTEAFF	TGCGCCAGCAGCTTGGTGGGCACTGAAGCTTTCTTT
TRBV5-1	.	TRBJ2-5	CASSLGGWSQETQYF	TGCGCCAGCAGCTTGGGGGGTTGGAGCCAAGAGACCCAGTACTTC
TRBV11-3	TRBD1	TRBJ2-2	CASSFSLRQGDTGELFF	TGTGCCAGCAGCTTCTCCCTCCGACAGGGGGACACCGGGGAGCTGTTTTTT
TRBV13	TRBD2	TRBJ2-2	CASSSTGLVTGELFF	TGTGCCAGCAGCTCGACGGGACTAGTTACCGGGGAGCTGTTTTTT
TRBV7-2	.	TRBJ2-3	CASSLRPITTDTQYF	TGTGCCAGCAGCTTAAGGCCCATCACGACGGATACGCAGTATTTT
TRBV6-6	.	TRBJ2-7	CASTQGGVKYF	TGTGCCAGCACCCAGGGGGGGGTTAAGTACTTC
TRBV29-1	.	TRBJ2-4	CSVGTREGKNIQYF	TGCAGCGTTGGTACGCGGGAAGGCAAAAACATTCAGTACTTC
TRBV5-1	.	TRBJ2-3	CASSSRSSTDTQYF	TGCGCCAGCAGCTCCCGGTCGAGCACAGATACGCAGTATTTT
TRBV28	TRBD1	TRBJ2-4	CASSSVRDRAVNIQYF	TGTGCCAGCAGTTCTGTCCGGGACAGGGCTGTGAACATTCAGTACTTC
TRBV7-9	.	TRBJ2-3	CASSTTPPGTSRSTDTQYF	TGTGCCAGCAGCACGACTCCACCGGGAACATCTCGGAGCACAGATACGCAGTATTTT
TRBV4-1	.	TRBJ1-6	CASSQVSGGAVFDSPLHF	TGCGCCAGCAGCCAAGTTTCTGGGGGCGCGGTGTTTGATTCACCCCTCCACTTT
TRBV28	TRBD1	TRBJ2-7	CASSLMDRTGRGMEQYF	TGTGCCAGCAGTTTGATGGACAGGACAGGGCGGGGTATGGAGCAGTACTTC
TRBV15	TRBD1	TRBJ2-7	CATSRPRVGGQGVYEQYF	TGTGCCACCAGCAGACCCCGCGTAGGAGGACAGGGTGTGTACGAGCAGTACTTC
TRBV5-1	TRBD1	TRBJ2-2	CASNDRGGTGELFF	TGCGCCAGCAACGACAGGGGGGGAACCGGGGAGCTGTTTTTT
TRBV6-1	TRBD2	TRBJ2-2	CASGLAGNTGELFF	TGTGCCAGCGGACTAGCGGGGAACACCGGGGAGCTGTTTTTT
TRBV7-6	.	TRBJ2-5	CASTWGETQYF	TGTGCCAGCACCTGGGGGGAGACCCAGTACTTC
TRBV5-1	.	TRBJ2-7	CASRGVSYEQYF	TGCGCCAGCAGAGGGGTCTCCTACGAGCAGTACTTC
TRBV4-1	.	TRBJ2-7	CASSQRRVGPLYEQYF	TGCGCCAGCAGCCAAAGGCGGGTCGGACCTCTCTACGAGCAGTACTTC
TRBV2	TRBD1	TRBJ1-4	CASLGQGNEKLFF	TGTGCCAGCTTGGGACAGGGTAATGAAAAACTGTTTTTT
TRBV29-1	.	TRBJ2-5	CSVPGPLGKTQYF	TGCAGCGTTCCGGGGCCCCTCGGAAAGACCCAGTACTTC
TRBV2	TRBD2	TRBJ2-7	CASSVRLAGGLEQYF	TGTGCCAGCAGTGTTCGGCTAGCGGGGGGCCTGGAGCAGTACTTC
TRBV7-6	TRBD2	TRBJ2-7	CASSLVAGGAGEQYF	TGTGCCAGCAGCCTCGTAGCGGGAGGAGCGGGTGAGCAGTACTTC
TRBV2	.	TRBJ2-7	CASSEALAEQYF	TGTGCCAGCAGTGAAGCTCTCGCCGAGCAGTACTTC
TRBV7-8	TRBD1	TRBJ1-1	CASSSGQGATEAFF	TGTGCCAGCAGCTCCGGACAGGGGGCCACTGAAGCTTTCTTT
TRBV6-5	TRBD1	TRBJ1-2	CASSLTGQGNYGYTF	TGTGCCAGCAGTTTGACGGGACAGGGGAACTATGGCTACACCTTC
TRBV7-9	.	TRBJ2-3	CASSTDTDTQYF	TGTGCCAGCAGCACCGACACAGATACGCAGTATTTT
TRBV5-1	.	TRBJ1-3	CASSQAQGMDTIYF	TGCGCCAGCAGCCAAGCCCAGGGGATGGACACCATATATTTT
TRBV2	TRBD1	TRBJ2-3	CAARGQGTDTQYF	TGTGCCGCCCGGGGACAGGGGACAGATACGCAGTATTTT
TRBV5-1	.	TRBJ2-3	CASSFTDTQYF	TGCGCCAGCAGCTTCACAGATACGCAGTATTTT
TRBV6-5	.	TRBJ1-3	CASSYNGGGNTIYF	TGTGCCAGCAGTTACAATGGGGGTGGAAACACCATATATTTT
TRBV2	TRBD1	TRBJ1-2	CASSANRDRSNYGYTF	TGTGCCAGCAGTGCAAACCGGGACAGATCTAACTATGGCTACACCTTC
TRBV28	.	TRBJ2-7	CASSHDKAYEQYF	TGTGCCAGCAGCCACGATAAAGCCTACGAGCAGTACTTC